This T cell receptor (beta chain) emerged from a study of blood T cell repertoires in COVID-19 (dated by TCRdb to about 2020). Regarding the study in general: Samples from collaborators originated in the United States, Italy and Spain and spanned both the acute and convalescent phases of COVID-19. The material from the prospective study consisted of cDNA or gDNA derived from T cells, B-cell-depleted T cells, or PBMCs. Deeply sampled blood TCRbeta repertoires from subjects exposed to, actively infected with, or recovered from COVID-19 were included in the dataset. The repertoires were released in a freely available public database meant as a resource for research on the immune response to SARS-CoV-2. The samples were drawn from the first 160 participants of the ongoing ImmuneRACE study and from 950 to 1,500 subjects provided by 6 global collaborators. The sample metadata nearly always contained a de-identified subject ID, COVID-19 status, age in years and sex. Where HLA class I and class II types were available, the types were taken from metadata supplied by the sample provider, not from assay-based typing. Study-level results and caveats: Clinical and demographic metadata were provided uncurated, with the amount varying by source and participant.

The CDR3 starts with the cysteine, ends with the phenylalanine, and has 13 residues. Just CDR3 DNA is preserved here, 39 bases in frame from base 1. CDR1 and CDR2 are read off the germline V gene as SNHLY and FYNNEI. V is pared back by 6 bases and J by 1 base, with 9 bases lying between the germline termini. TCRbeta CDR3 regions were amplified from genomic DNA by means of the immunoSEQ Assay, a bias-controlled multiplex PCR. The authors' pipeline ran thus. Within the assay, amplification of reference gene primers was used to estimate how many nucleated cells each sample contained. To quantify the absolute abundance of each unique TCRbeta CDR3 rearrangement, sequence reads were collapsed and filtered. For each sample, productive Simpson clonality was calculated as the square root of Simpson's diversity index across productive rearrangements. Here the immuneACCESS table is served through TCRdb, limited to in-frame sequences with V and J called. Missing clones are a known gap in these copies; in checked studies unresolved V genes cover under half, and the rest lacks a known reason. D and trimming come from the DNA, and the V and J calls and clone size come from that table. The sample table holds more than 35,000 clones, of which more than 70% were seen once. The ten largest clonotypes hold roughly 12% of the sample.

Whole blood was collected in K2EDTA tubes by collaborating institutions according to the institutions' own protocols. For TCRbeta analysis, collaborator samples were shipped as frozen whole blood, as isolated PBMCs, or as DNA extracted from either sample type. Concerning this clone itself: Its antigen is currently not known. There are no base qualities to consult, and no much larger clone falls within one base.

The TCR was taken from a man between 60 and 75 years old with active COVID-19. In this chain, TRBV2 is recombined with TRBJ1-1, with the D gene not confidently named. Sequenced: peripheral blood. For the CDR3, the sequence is CASRSDQNTEAFF. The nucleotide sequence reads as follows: TGTGCCAGCAGGTCAGATCAGAACACTGAAGCTTTCTTT.